This T cell receptor beta chain stems from a study of blood T cell repertoires in COVID-19. For the study at large: Donors in the United States, Italy and Spain gave samples during acute or convalescent COVID-19.

This clone has just one count. Cohort assignment relied on participant-reported clinical history. Source study methods: Quantification of nucleated cells was approximated via reference gene primer amplification. Profiled with immunoSEQ multiplex PCR; TCRdb holds only in-frame clones, not every one. V and J calls and clone size are given by that table; D and trimming were obtained from the DNA. Among 320,000 or so clones listed, 75% to 90% were seen once. Trimming stripped 4 bases from V and 4 bases from J, with 19 bases between. Germline V lookup: CDR1 SEHNR, CDR2 FQNEAQ (reference sequence). The CDR3 contains 17 residues.

The sample was PBMCs or T cells enriched from blood (not recorded which). This sequence joins TRBV7-9 and TRBJ2-2; tentatively, D is TRBD2 (7 bases). The receptor was derived from a woman aged 25 to 39 who had been exposed to COVID-19. The CDR3 loop reads CASSSALRGAFTGELFF. In DNA form, the CDR3 reads TGTGCCAGCAGCTCCGCTCTCCGGGGGGCCTTCACCGGGGAGCTGTTTTTT.